A single sample is the source of the 6 T cell receptor beta chains below, sequenced in a study of cytomegalovirus exposure and HLA in healthy donors. PCR was performed using 60 Vbeta and 13 Jbeta primers. Here immunoSEQ multiplex PCR was the method, and the copy in TCRdb shows in-frame clones only, minus some. The sample records 84,000 or so clones, more than 60% being singletons. The sample consisted of PBMCs. The receptors originated from a human donor in good health.

This rearrangement joins TRBV18 to TRBJ2-3; 10 bases map to TRBD2. This CDR3 is built from 15 residues. V was clipped by 8 bases and J by 10 bases; unmatched bases: 15. Looked up from germline, CDR1 is KGHSH and CDR2 is LQKENI. The CDR3 DNA reads as TGTGCCAGCGCCACCCTAGCGGGGGACGTACAAGCGCAGTATTTT. This encodes CASATLAGDVQAQYF.

The rearrangement joins TRBV23-1 to TRBJ1-2, with a possible D match to TRBD1 (6 bases). TRBV23-1 is sorted into the ORF group, with uncertain function. V gave up 1 base and J gave up 4 bases, with 13 bases separating them. This CDR3 contains 15 residues. CDR3 loop: CASSQFLQDSYGYTF. The CDR3 bases are TGCGCCAGCAGTCAATTTCTACAGGACAGCTATGGCTACACCTTC.

The table lists this clone with a few counts. This chain joins TRBV10-3 and TRBJ1-1; D is perhaps TRBD1 (6 bases). The V gene lost 5 bases and the J gene lost 3 bases, with 7 bases spanning the gap. Looked up from germline, CDR1 is ENHRY and CDR2 is SYGVKD. The CDR3 sequence is 12 residues long. CDR3 in amino acids: CAISKGDTEAFF. DNA for the CDR3: TGTGCCATCAGTAAGGGGGACACTGAAGCTTTCTTT.

V usage is TRBV6-5 and J usage is TRBJ2-7, with TRBD1 identical over 12 bases. With V trimmed by 6 bases and J by 0 bases, 3 bases remained unmatched. Germline V gives CDR1 MNHEY, CDR2 SVGAGI. This CDR3 is 15 amino acids long. The CDR3: CASRGTGGYSYEQYF. The CDR3 bases are TGTGCCAGCAGGGGGACAGGGGGCTACTCCTACGAGCAGTACTTC.

The CDR3: CSVDGVQGARETQYF. CDR3 sequence (DNA): TGCAGCGTTGATGGGGTTCAGGGGGCGCGAGAGACCCAGTACTTC. The rearrangement links TRBV29-1 to TRBJ2-5; TRBD1 matches at 8 bases. The CDR3 has 15 residues. Germline V gene lookup returns CDR1 SQVTM and CDR2 ANQGSEA. V shed 3 bases, J shed 4 bases, and the junction held 10 bases outside the gene matches.

The chain couples TRBV6-5 to TRBJ1-5; tentative D call: TRBD1 (6 bases). The germline gives CDR1 MNHEY, CDR2 SVGAGI. V lost 5 bases to trimming and J lost 0 bases, with 11 bases between them. The CDR3 has 15 residues. CDR3 coding DNA: TGTGCCAGCAGTCGGGACATCTATAGCAATCAGCCCCAGCATTTT. Protein: CASSRDIYSNQPQHF.